The text below deals with one TCR beta chain. Treatment indicated: oral pan-JAK inhibitor, 5-10 mg twice daily. This record belongs to a study of CD8+ T cells in alopecia areata. Following RNA extraction, reverse transcription yielded cDNA that acted as the sequencing template. Profiling relied on immunoSEQ multiplex PCR, and the TCRdb table lists in-frame clones only, not all of them. The sample lists about 210,000 clones; 35% to 40% were seen once. Germline loops: CDR1 KGHSH, CDR2 LQKENI. There are 13 residues in the CDR3. The germline V and J ends were trimmed by 6 bases and 5 bases, with 13 bases remaining between them.

The specimen comprised CD4+ T cells sorted from blood, sampled at roughly week 30, from a patient treated with tofacitinib. The chain joins TRBV18 to TRBJ2-5, with D perhaps matching TRBD1 or TRBD2 (6 bases each). This TCR was recovered from a human donor with alopecia areata. The CDR3 nucleotides are TGTGCCAGCTCGTTCGGGGGCGCGGAGACCCAGTACTTC. Translation: CASSFGGAETQYF.